The T cell receptor beta chain described here comes from a study of T cells in Graves' hyperthyroidism and ophthalmopathy. Amplification of TCR beta CDR3 regions was performed using RNA transcripts as template. Using the HTBI primer set, a first-round RT-PCR was run on the TCR CDR3. TCRdb redid the calling of the multiplex PCR reads with MiXCR, one entry per CDR3 protein. The sample consists of about 840,000 distinct CDR3 sequences, over 35% of them appearing once. Calling Graves' hyperthyroidism stable meant ophthalmopathy did not progress within 18 months. The specimen was blood. The TCR sequence derives from a young man with Graves' hyperthyroidism.

The CDR3: CASSYGDTQYF. The CDR3 DNA sequence: TGTGCCAGCAGTTATGGGGATACGCAGTATTTT. This chain connects TRBV5-4 to TRBJ2-3; D not certain. This CDR3 has 11 amino acids. Looked up from germline, CDR1 is SGHNT and CDR2 is YYREEE (reference sequence). The ends were cut back, 5 bases at V and 6 bases at J, with 7 bases in the middle.